Each of the 20 T cell receptor beta chains below was sequenced from the same sample in a study of spatial heterogeneity in lung cancer (dated by TCRdb to about 2019). The time point label, as the study defines it: sample taken at primary tumor resection. Libraries came from 5' RACE. The reads were generated on a NextSeq 500. TCRdb applied fastp at Q25 and MiXCR to the public reads, then kept only in-frame beta chains. Each entry merges the rows of one CDR3 protein and shows their most common DNA and genes. This sample comprises around 6,000 distinct CDR3 sequences, around 19% of them detected only once. Approximately 16% of the sample belongs to the ten largest clones. The sample in question was normal lung tissue next to the tumor, obtained at surgery. Source of these receptors: a male donor with early-stage non-small cell lung cancer.

This chain connects TRBV4-3 to TRBJ1-3; TRBD1 is a possible D gene (6 bases). V dropped 1 base and J dropped 1 base, with 11 bases sitting between them. CDR3 length: 16 residues. Germline V lookup: CDR1 LGHNA, CDR2 YSLEER. The CDR3 reads CASSQAATGSGNTIYF. DNA of the CDR3: TGCGCCAGCAGCCAAGCCGCAACAGGGTCTGGAAACACCATATATTTT.

The chain recombines TRBV5-4 with TRBJ2-3; 10 positions agree with TRBD2. Germline loops: CDR1 SGHNT, CDR2 YYREEE (reference sequence). This CDR3 region has 16 residues. The trim removed 0 bases at V and 6 bases at J, leaving 7 bases unmatched. In DNA, the CDR3 is TGTGCCAGCAGCTTGGGCCCGGGACTAGCGTCGGATACGCAGTATTTT. It codes for CASSLGPGLASDTQYF. Based on the CDR3 plus reference TRBV5-4 and TRBJ2-3, the full variable domain is ETGVTQSPTHLIKTRGQQVTLRCSSQSGHNTVSWYQQALGQGPQFIFQYYREEENGRGNFPPRFSGLQFPNYSSELNVNALELDDSALYLCASSLGPGLASDTQYFGPGTRLTVL.

J is TRBJ1-2 and V is TRBV12-3 or TRBV12-4, with 7 bases lining up with TRBD1. J was trimmed by 4 bases and V by 7 bases; bases with no gene match: 9. The CDR3 has 14 amino acids. The CDR3 DNA is TGTGCCAGCACCGACAGGGATCGAGCCTATGGCTACACCTTC. Protein product: CASTDRDRAYGYTF.

In its sample, this clonotype is medium-sized (0.01 to 0.1%). V and J are TRBV7-8 and TRBJ2-5, with 9 bases fitting TRBD2. CDR3 length: 15 amino acids. J lost 1 base, V lost 7 bases, and 7 bases had no gene match. The germline CDR1 and CDR2 sequences are SGHVS and FQNEAQ. The CDR3 is CASTPVTSGQETQYF. CDR3 coding DNA: TGTGCCAGCACCCCGGTGACTAGCGGCCAAGAGACCCAGTACTTC.

The chain carries TRBV20-1 and TRBJ2-7; TRBD1 is a possible D gene (6 bases). The CDR3 is 15 residues long. CDR1 DFQATT and CDR2 SNEGSKA come from the germline V gene (reference sequence). V lost 6 bases, J lost 7 bases, and 25 bases lay in between. The DNA of the CDR3 is TGCAGTGCCTACATCCCTGGACAGAAATACGAGGAGCAGTACTTC. Translation gives CSAYIPGQKYEEQYF.

Sample share makes this clonotype medium-sized. The J gene is TRBJ2-1, the V gene TRBV24-1, with D perhaps TRBD1 (5 bases). This CDR3 is built from 15 residues. V lost 5 bases, J lost 0 bases, and 10 bases lay in between. Germline CDR1 is KGHDR and CDR2 is SFDVKD. CDR3 nucleotides: TGTGCCACCAGTGCACGGACACACTCCTACAATGAGCAGTTCTTC. It yields the protein CATSARTHSYNEQFF.

The CDR3 loop reads CAWIIRARIKNTEAFF. The CDR3 coding sequence is TGTGCCTGGATTATAAGAGCCAGGATTAAAAACACTGAAGCTTTCTTT. V gene TRBV30 combines with J gene TRBJ1-1; D is ambiguous. The CDR3 is 16 amino acids. V dropped 4 bases and J dropped 2 bases, with 20 bases sitting between them. The germline CDR1 and CDR2 sequences are GTSNPN and SVGIG (reference sequence). Full variable domain (remainder filled in from reference TRBV30 and TRBJ1-1): SQTIHQWPATLVQPVGSPLSLECTVEGTSNPNLYWYRQAAGRGLQLLFYSVGIGQISSEVPQNLSASRPQDRQFILSSKKLLLSDSGFYLCAWIIRARIKNTEAFFGQGTRLTVV.

This sequence joins TRBV28 and TRBJ2-7, with TRBD1 matching over 12 bases. CDR1 is MDHEN, CDR2 SYDVKM, per germline. Germline trimming cut 1 base from V and 3 bases from J; bases unmatched to any gene: 4. CDR3 length: 16 residues. In DNA, the CDR3 is TGTGCCAGCAGTTTATACGGGACAGGGGGCTTCTACGAGCAGTACTTC. Residues: CASSLYGTGGFYEQYF.

V is TRBV5-4 and J is TRBJ2-2; the match to TRBD1 covers 7 bases. The CDR3 is 14 amino acids. Per the germline V gene, CDR1 is SGHNT and CDR2 is YYREEE (reference sequence). After removal of 4 bases from V and 3 bases from J, the junction contained 3 bases not matched to a gene. The CDR3 loop reads CASSAGQDTGELFF. The CDR3 nucleotides are TGTGCCAGCAGCGCTGGACAGGACACCGGGGAGCTGTTTTTT.

Worth noting for this clonotype: Being one base from a much bigger clone, this may be a read error. The gene calls are TRBV7-2 and TRBJ2-3; D is unclear. The V gene's germline CDR1 is SGHTA and CDR2 FQGNSA. This CDR3 contains 15 residues. CDR3 loop: CASSPDSLGTHTQYF. CDR3 bases: TGTGCCAGCAGCCCCGACTCCCTTGGCACACATACGCAGTATTTT.

This clonotype was recorded at least ten times. The rearrangement links TRBV5-1 to TRBJ2-1; D is perhaps TRBD1 (5 bases). This CDR3 has 13 residues. Trimming removed 0 bases from V and 15 bases from J, with 16 bases in between. CDR1 and CDR2 from the germline V gene are SGHRS and YFSETQ. The CDR3 is CASSLEQAKGLFF. The CDR3 nucleotides are TGCGCCAGCAGCTTGGAACAGGCCAAAGGCCTGTTCTTC.

The CDR3 reads CASSRLARGGTSGRAVHEQYF. The CDR3 DNA reads TGTGCCAGCAGTAGGCTAGCTAGGGGAGGGACTAGCGGGAGGGCCGTCCACGAGCAGTACTTC. V gene TRBV6-1 combines with J gene TRBJ2-7, with 16 bases that match TRBD2. This CDR3 has 21 amino acids. The J segment lost 5 bases and the V segment lost 5 bases, leaving 21 bases of the junction unmatched. Germline V gene data show CDR1 as MNHNS and CDR2 as SASEGT.

CDR3 sequence (DNA): TGTGCCAGCAGCTTAGCGCGGGGAGTTTACTCCTACGAGCAGTACTTC. Protein: CASSLARGVYSYEQYF. J is TRBJ2-7 and V is TRBV7-2; D perhaps matches TRBD2 (6 bases). The CDR3 extends over 16 amino acids. V lost 0 bases to trimming and J lost 0 bases, with 12 bases between them. Germline loops: CDR1 SGHTA, CDR2 FQGNSA.

By sample share, this clonotype is medium-sized. The rearrangement links TRBV6-5 to TRBJ2-1; 11 bases line up with TRBD1. The CDR3 loop spans 13 amino acids. With 6 bases clipped from V and 6 bases from J, the junction kept 1 base outside the gene matches. Germline V CDR1 and CDR2: MNHEY, SVGAGI. The CDR3 here is CASRGTGGNEQFF. The CDR3 nucleotides read TGTGCCAGCAGGGGGACAGGGGGCAATGAGCAGTTCTTC.

In its sample, this clonotype ranks as medium-sized (0.01 to 0.1%). The V gene is TRBV7-2, the J gene TRBJ2-7; no reliable D call. Germline V gene data show CDR1 as SGHTA and CDR2 as FQGNSA. V lost 1 base and J 3 bases, leaving 10 bases between the germline ends. The CDR3 has 14 residues. The CDR3 DNA reads as TGTGCCAGCAGCTTAGGAGTCAACAACTACGAGCAGTACTTC. Protein product: CASSLGVNNYEQYF.

V and J are TRBV20-1 and TRBJ2-4, with D tentatively TRBD2 (5 bases). The CDR3 has 13 amino acids. Germline V gene sequence: CDR1 DFQATT, CDR2 SNEGSKA (reference sequence). Trimming took off 7 bases at V and 9 bases at J, with 19 bases between the two ends. CDR3 protein: CSVEGASSTIQYF. The CDR3, as DNA: TGCAGTGTTGAGGGCGCCTCATCAACCATTCAGTACTTC.

By its share, this clonotype is large. The V call is TRBV6-2 or TRBV6-3, the J call TRBJ1-1; D is unresolved. Deletions cut 10 bases from V and 4 bases from J, with 10 bases between. The CDR3 consists of 11 residues. Per the germline V gene, CDR1 is MNHEY and CDR2 is SVGEGT. The CDR3 region has the DNA TGTGCCACCGGGTTGGGCACTGAAGCTTTCTTT. Protein product: CATGLGTEAFF.

Sample share makes this clonotype medium-sized. This chain uses TRBV20-1 with TRBJ2-1, with D perhaps TRBD2 (6 bases). Trimming took off 6 bases at V and 0 bases at J, with 12 bases between the two ends. The length of the CDR3 is 14 residues. Germline-derived CDR1 and CDR2 are DFQATT and SNEGSKA (reference sequence). The CDR3 protein is CSASGLSSYNEQFF. DNA of the CDR3: TGCAGTGCGAGCGGGTTAAGCTCCTACAATGAGCAGTTCTTC.

By proportion, this clonotype is medium-sized (0.01 to 0.1%). V gene TRBV7-9 combines with J gene TRBJ1-2, with 8 nucleotides matching TRBD1. CDR1 is SEHNR and CDR2 is FQNEAQ in the germline V gene (reference sequence). Losses at the gene ends were 4 bases for V and 1 base for J; bases not matched to a gene: 2. CDR3 length: 14 residues. CDR3 in DNA: TGTGCCAGCAGCTCAGGGGGCAGTAACTATGGCTACACCTTC. Its translation: CASSSGGSNYGYTF.

By share, this clonotype counts as medium-sized. The CDR3 sequence is CASGRDLNTEAFF. CDR3 nucleotides: TGTGCCAGCGGCCGGGACTTGAACACTGAAGCTTTCTTT. This sequence joins TRBV7-6 and TRBJ1-1; D may be TRBD1 (5 bases). Trimming removed 8 bases from V and 0 bases from J, with 10 bases in between. In germline, CDR1 is SGHVS, CDR2 FNYEAQ. The CDR3 is 13 amino acids.